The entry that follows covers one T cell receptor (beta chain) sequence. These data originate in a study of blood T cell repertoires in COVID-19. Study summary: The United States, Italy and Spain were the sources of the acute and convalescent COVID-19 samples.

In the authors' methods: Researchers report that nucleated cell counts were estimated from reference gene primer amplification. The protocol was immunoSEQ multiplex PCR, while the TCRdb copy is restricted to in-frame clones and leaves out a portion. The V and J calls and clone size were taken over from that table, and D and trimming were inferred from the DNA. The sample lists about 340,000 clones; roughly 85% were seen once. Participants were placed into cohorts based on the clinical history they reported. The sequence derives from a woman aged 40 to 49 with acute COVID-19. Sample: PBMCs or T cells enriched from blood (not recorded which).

CDR3 in amino acids: CASSPADSNQPQHF. For the CDR3, the DNA is TGTGCCAGCTCACCAGCAGATAGCAATCAGCCCCAGCATTTT. J is TRBJ1-5 and V is TRBV18; D unresolved. V gave up 2 bases and J gave up 0 bases, with 5 bases separating them. The CDR3 contains 14 residues. From germline, CDR1 is KGHSH and CDR2 LQKENI.